A single sample gave rise to the 27 T cell receptor beta chains below, sequenced in a study of blood T cell repertoires in COVID-19. Some clones are missing from TCRdb's copy, which holds only in-frame ones; the method was immunoSEQ multiplex PCR. Here the sample spans about 78,000 clones, approximately 86% being singletons. Sequencing was done on a sample of peripheral blood. The receptors derive from a man in his forties or fifties with active or convalescent COVID-19.

The chain recombines TRBV19 with TRBJ1-1, with D unclear. Trimming pared 0 bases from V and 6 bases from J, leaving 8 bases between. The CDR3 spans 13 residues. Germline CDR1 and CDR2: LNHDA and SQIVND (reference sequence). The CDR3 protein is CASSIDREAEAFF. The CDR3 DNA sequence: TGTGCCAGTAGTATAGATCGGGAGGCTGAAGCTTTCTTT.

The rearrangement links TRBV2 to TRBJ1-6; 9 nucleotides line up with TRBD1. Germline values: CDR1 SNHLY, CDR2 FYNNEI. With V trimmed by 8 bases and J by 0 bases, 5 bases remained unmatched. The length of the CDR3 is 16 residues. The CDR3 coding sequence is TGTGCCAGCGATCAGACAGGGGGCTCCTATAATTCACCCCTCCACTTT. This gives the protein CASDQTGGSYNSPLHF. The full variable domain, its missing parts supplied by reference TRBV2 and TRBJ1-6, is EPEVTQTPSHQVTQMGQEVILRCVPISNHLYFYWYRQILGQKVEFLVSFYNNEISEKSEIFDDQFSVERPDGSNFTLKIRSTKLEDSAMYFCASDQTGGSYNSPLHFGNGTRLTVT.

V gene TRBV24-1 combines with J gene TRBJ1-1; TRBD1 agrees at 12 bases. The CDR3 runs to 15 residues. Trimming took 2 bases from V and 10 from J; bases not matched to a gene: 7. Germline CDR1 KGHDR, CDR2 SFDVKD. The CDR3 nucleotides are TGTGCCACCAGTGATTCCCGGGACAGGGGGCCTGGAGCTTTCTTT. It yields the protein CATSDSRDRGPGAFF.

This rearrangement joins TRBV5-5 to TRBJ1-3, with TRBD1 matching over 8 bases. Per germline, CDR1 SGHKS and CDR2 YYEKEE (reference sequence). Trimming cost V 2 bases and J 4 bases; bases outside gene matches: 8. The CDR3 runs to 16 residues. The CDR3 region has the DNA TGTGCCAGCAGCTTCGAGGGACAGGTCTCCGGAAACACCATATATTTT. Protein: CASSFEGQVSGNTIYF.

J is TRBJ2-3 and V is TRBV6-2 or TRBV6-3; no clear D. The germline gives CDR1 MNHEY, CDR2 SVGEGT. Trimming stripped 6 bases from V and 2 bases from J, with 9 bases between. This CDR3 spans 13 amino acids. The CDR3 spells CASSESDTDTQYF. CDR3 nucleotides: TGTGCCAGCAGCGAGTCTGACACAGATACGCAGTATTTT.

The V call is TRBV19, the J call TRBJ2-6; D call uncertain. Germline V gives CDR1 LNHDA, CDR2 SQIVND (reference sequence). CDR3 length: 14 residues. With 3 bases removed from V and 4 bases from J, the gap between germline ends came to 7 bases. CDR3 region: CASSMMAGANVLTF. DNA of the CDR3: TGTGCCAGTAGTATGATGGCCGGGGCCAACGTCCTGACTTTC.

This clone was found once. V gene TRBV5-1 combines with J gene TRBJ1-4, with 9 bases lining up with TRBD1. The CDR3 runs to 16 residues. V gave up 4 bases and J gave up 7 bases; unmatched junction bases: 11. The germline CDR1 and CDR2 sequences are SGHRS and YFSETQ. The CDR3 protein is CASSPRQGGDSEKLFF. The CDR3 DNA follows: TGCGCCAGCAGCCCAAGACAGGGGGGTGATAGTGAAAAACTGTTTTTT.

The chain carries TRBV7-9 and TRBJ2-2; D is unresolved. The CDR3 sequence is 19 residues long. Looked up from germline, CDR1 is SEHNR and CDR2 is FQNEAQ (reference sequence). Trimming cost V 0 bases and J 0 bases, with 17 bases left between them. The CDR3 bases are TGTGCCAGCAGCTTAGCGCAACGGAACAGACCCGCGAACACCGGGGAGCTGTTTTTT. It yields the protein CASSLAQRNRPANTGELFF.

J is TRBJ1-5 and V is TRBV9; 7 bases are shared with TRBD1. CDR1 SGDLS and CDR2 YYNGEE come from the germline V gene. V dropped 1 base and J dropped 2; count of bases not matched to a gene: 0. CDR3 length: 14 residues. The CDR3: CASSVTGGNQPQHF. The CDR3 nucleotides read TGTGCCAGCAGCGTAACAGGGGGCAATCAGCCCCAGCATTTT.

The rearrangement joins TRBV5-5 to TRBJ2-2; D ambiguous. The CDR3 totals 13 residues. CDR1 is SGHKS and CDR2 is YYEKEE in the germline V gene (reference sequence). V lost 0 bases and J 5 bases, leaving 5 bases between the germline ends. The CDR3 protein is CASSLALTGELFF. As DNA, the CDR3 is TGTGCCAGCAGCTTGGCACTTACCGGGGAGCTGTTTTTT.

The chain has TRBV5-6 and TRBJ1-2; a possible D gene is TRBD1 (5 bases). Trimming left V 0 bases short and J 6 bases short, with 9 bases between. The CDR3 spans 13 residues. Germline assignment: CDR1 SGHDT and CDR2 YYEEEE. This CDR3 reads CASSLGQTNGYTF. In DNA form, the CDR3 reads TGTGCCAGCAGCTTGGGACAGACAAATGGCTACACCTTC.

The chain's CDR3 is CASSVEGRDTEAFF. CDR3 nucleotides: TGTGCCAGCAGCGTAGAGGGCAGGGACACTGAAGCTTTCTTT. V and J are TRBV9 and TRBJ1-1, with a tentative D call TRBD1 (5 bases). Per germline, CDR1 SGDLS and CDR2 YYNGEE. CDR3 length: 14 residues. V lost 0 bases to trimming and J lost 3 bases, with 9 bases between them.

The chain combines TRBV6-2 or TRBV6-3 with TRBJ2-2; D is possibly TRBD1 (5 bases). V shed 2 bases and J shed 3 bases, with 13 bases lying between them. This CDR3 spans 16 amino acids. CDR1 and CDR2 from the germline V gene are MNHEY and SVGEGT. The CDR3 protein is CASSYQAARDTGELFF. In DNA form, the CDR3 reads TGTGCCAGCAGTTACCAGGCTGCCAGGGACACCGGGGAGCTGTTTTTT.

J is TRBJ1-1 and V is TRBV7-2, with 8 bases matching TRBD1. The CDR3 loop spans 13 amino acids. Germline trimming cut 1 base from V and 11 bases from J; bases unmatched to any gene: 6. In germline, CDR1 is SGHTA, CDR2 FQGNSA. In DNA, the CDR3 is TGTGCCAGCAGCTTAGGCGGACAGGGATTTGCTTTCTTT. Protein: CASSLGGQGFAFF.

This sequence joins TRBV24-1 and TRBJ2-3, with 8 bases fitting TRBD2. The V and J ends lost 1 base and 6 bases, in that order; junction bases with no gene match: 5. The length of the CDR3 is 15 residues. Germline-derived CDR1 and CDR2 are KGHDR and SFDVKD. The CDR3 protein is CATSDLTSGGDTQYF. CDR3 nucleotides: TGTGCCACCAGTGATTTAACTAGCGGTGGGGATACGCAGTATTTT.

The rearrangement links TRBV7-9 to TRBJ1-1, with D possibly matching TRBD1 (5 bases). The CDR3 sequence is 14 residues long. Germline lookup yields CDR1 SEHNR and CDR2 FQNEAQ (reference sequence). The V end was cut by 1 base, the J end by 3 bases, with 9 bases between. Here the CDR3 reads CASSLGGGDTEAFF. The DNA of the CDR3 is TGTGCCAGCAGCTTAGGTGGGGGGGACACTGAAGCTTTCTTT.

The J gene is TRBJ1-3, the V gene TRBV18, with TRBD1 matching over 8 bases. With V trimmed by 6 bases and J by 0 bases, 10 bases remained unmatched. Germline CDR1 and CDR2: KGHSH and LQKENI. The CDR3 contains 17 residues. The CDR3 loop reads CASSSQTGGSSGNTIYF. The CDR3 DNA reads as TGTGCCAGCTCTTCACAAACAGGGGGAAGCTCTGGAAACACCATATATTTT.

The J gene is TRBJ1-1, the V gene TRBV2; 9 bases are shared with TRBD1. The CDR3 is made up of 12 amino acids. Looked up from germline, CDR1 is SNHLY and CDR2 is FYNNEI. The V and J ends lost 6 bases and 10 bases, in that order; junction bases with no gene match: 6. The DNA for the CDR3 is TGTGCCAGCAGCTCCGGGACAGGGTTAGCTTTCTTT. Its protein product is CASSSGTGLAFF.

This rearrangement joins TRBV5-4 to TRBJ1-6; D is ambiguous. Germline lookup yields CDR1 SGHNT and CDR2 YYREEE (reference sequence). Trimming pared 0 bases from V and 6 bases from J, leaving 4 bases between. The CDR3 has 13 residues. In nucleotides, the CDR3 is TGTGCCAGCAGCTTGGACAGTAATTCACCCCTCCACTTT. Residues: CASSLDSNSPLHF.

This rearrangement joins TRBV5-6 to TRBJ1-2; tentative D call: TRBD1 (5 bases). Germline values: CDR1 SGHDT, CDR2 YYEEEE. CDR3 length: 15 amino acids. Deletions cut 2 bases from V and 4 bases from J, with 15 bases between. The CDR3 DNA is TGTGCCAGCAGCTTAGGAGGGGCGTCGAGCTATGGCTACACCTTC. This sequence encodes CASSLGGASSYGYTF. Full variable domain (missing parts from reference TRBV5-6 and TRBJ1-2): DAGVTQSPTHLIKTRGQQVTLRCSPKSGHDTVSWYQQALGQGPQFIFQYYEEEERQRGNFPDRFSGHQFPNYSSELNVNALLLGDSALYLCASSLGGASSYGYTFGSGTRLTVV.

The gene calls are TRBV2 and TRBJ2-6; the D gene is possibly TRBD2 (5 bases). CDR1 is SNHLY and CDR2 is FYNNEI in the germline V gene. Trimming shortened V by 5 bases and J by 2 bases, and 10 bases separated the two germline ends. The CDR3 covers 15 residues. The CDR3 nucleotides read TGTGCCAGCAGTAACCTAGCTACTGGGGCCAACGTCCTGACTTTC. Its protein product is CASSNLATGANVLTF.

J is TRBJ2-3 and V is TRBV3-1 (or the pseudogene TRBV3-2), with D perhaps matching TRBD2 (6 bases). Germline CDR1 LGHDT, CDR2 YNNKEL (reference sequence). Trimming left V 4 bases short and J 1 base short, with 18 bases between. The CDR3 covers 17 residues. CDR3 sequence reads: CASSPLSSGVGTDTQYF. In DNA, the CDR3 is TGTGCCAGCAGCCCCCTTTCTTCGGGGGTGGGCACAGATACGCAGTATTTT.

The V gene is TRBV7-9, the J gene TRBJ1-4; D uncertain. The CDR3 spans 15 residues. V lost 5 bases, J lost 5 bases, and 15 bases lay in between. The germline CDR1 and CDR2 sequences are SEHNR and FQNEAQ (reference sequence). The CDR3 loop reads CASSPPLGANEKLFF. The CDR3 nucleotides are TGTGCCAGCAGCCCGCCGTTGGGCGCCAATGAAAAACTGTTTTTT.

The chain employs TRBV30 and TRBJ1-1, with 7 positions matching TRBD1. V lost 4 bases and J lost 1; bases outside the gene matches: 3. This CDR3 comprises 13 residues. From germline, CDR1 is GTSNPN and CDR2 SVGIG (reference sequence). The CDR3 DNA is TGTGCCTGGACACGACAGGGGAACACTGAAGCTTTCTTT. Translation: CAWTRQGNTEAFF.

This rearrangement joins TRBV6-6 to TRBJ1-2; no clear D. With 2 bases removed from V and 6 bases from J, the gap between germline ends came to 7 bases. The CDR3 contains 12 residues. The germline gives CDR1 MNHNY, CDR2 SVGAGI (reference sequence). The CDR3 sequence is CASSYSGDGYTF. Written as DNA, the CDR3 is TGTGCCAGCAGTTACAGCGGCGATGGCTACACCTTC.

This clone has a handful of counts. The CDR3 sequence is CASTGLAGGADTQYF. Here the CDR3 DNA reads TGTGCCAGCACCGGACTAGCGGGGGGTGCAGATACGCAGTATTTT. The rearrangement links TRBV5-6 to TRBJ2-3; 14 nucleotides match TRBD2. The V gene end was trimmed by 6 bases and the J gene end by 4 bases; junction bases not matched to a gene: 4. Germline V gene sequence: CDR1 SGHDT, CDR2 YYEEEE. The CDR3 extends over 15 amino acids.

The chain uses TRBV13 and TRBJ2-1; the match to TRBD2 covers 13 bases. V lost 3 bases to trimming and J lost 2 bases; unmatched junction nucleotides: 7. The germline gives CDR1 PRHDT, CDR2 FYEKMQ (reference sequence). The CDR3 runs 18 residues. The chain's CDR3 is CASSFDGLAGETYNEQFF. The CDR3 bases are TGTGCCAGCAGCTTTGACGGACTAGCGGGGGAAACCTACAATGAGCAGTTCTTC.